Each of the 12 T cell receptor beta chains below was sequenced from the same sample in a study of cytomegalovirus exposure and HLA in healthy donors. The PCR was carried out with 60 Vbeta primers and 13 Jbeta primers. Data came from immunoSEQ multiplex PCR; TCRdb stores just in-frame clones and leaves some out. The table includes about 220,000 clones, 60% to 80% detected once. The sample taken for sequencing was PBMCs. Receptors were obtained from a woman younger than 45 in good health and CMV-seronegative.

CDR3 protein: CASSGDTENTEAFF. In DNA, the CDR3 is TGTGCCAGCAGTGGTGACACCGAGAACACTGAAGCTTTCTTT. The chain employs TRBV2 and TRBJ1-1; no clear D. Trimming pared 4 bases from V and 1 base from J, leaving 10 bases between. CDR3 size: 14 residues. Germline V gene lookup returns CDR1 SNHLY and CDR2 FYNNEI. The full variable domain, with the rest looked up from reference TRBV2 and TRBJ1-1, is EPEVTQTPSHQVTQMGQEVILRCVPISNHLYFYWYRQILGQKVEFLVSFYNNEISEKSEIFDDQFSVERPDGSNFTLKIRSTKLEDSAMYFCASSGDTENTEAFFGQGTRLTVV.

This chain connects TRBV18 to TRBJ1-3; maybe TRBD1 (5 bases). CDR1 is KGHSH and CDR2 is LQKENI in the germline V gene. V was cut by 3 bases and J by 1 base, with 16 bases left in between. CDR3 length equals 17 residues. CDR3 bases: TGTGCCAGCTCACCTATTCTGGGACTCTTATCTGGAAACACCATATATTTT. Its translation is CASSPILGLLSGNTIYF.

The chain joins TRBV5-6 to TRBJ2-7, with 9 positions matching TRBD1. Germline CDR1 is SGHDT and CDR2 is YYEEEE. J gave up 2 bases and V 1 base, and 7 bases lay outside the gene matches. The CDR3 is made up of 16 amino acids. The CDR3 protein is CASSLPDRGRPYEQYF. The CDR3 DNA follows: TGTGCCAGCAGCTTGCCGGACAGGGGAAGGCCCTACGAGCAGTACTTC.

A note on this clone: The germline gene is not matched at one end of the junction; a read error may be the cause. At the DNA level, this CDR3 is encoded by other sequences in the same sample as well. The rearrangement joins TRBV19 to TRBJ1-6, with 9 bases matching TRBD1. CDR3 length: 19 amino acids. Per germline, CDR1 LNHDA and CDR2 SQIVND (reference sequence). Written as DNA, the CDR3 is TGTGCCAGTAGTCGGCAGGGGACAGGGTACGGGCTGTCGGATTCACCTCTCCACTTT. It yields the protein CASSRQGTGYGLSDSPLHF.

The sample holds one count of this clone. The rearrangement links TRBV5-4 to TRBJ1-4; possible D gene TRBD1, 5 bases. The CDR3 is 16 residues long. V was trimmed by 4 bases and J by 7 bases, leaving 20 bases between them. The germline CDR1 and CDR2 sequences are SGHNT and YYREEE (reference sequence). This CDR3 is CASSPGHLLGGEKLFF. The CDR3, as DNA: TGTGCCAGCAGCCCTGGACACCTCCTTGGTGGTGAAAAACTGTTTTTT.

The genes are TRBV2 and TRBJ2-2; no clear D gene. With 6 bases removed from V and 1 base from J, the gap between germline ends came to 12 bases. The CDR3 length is 15 residues. The germline gives CDR1 SNHLY, CDR2 FYNNEI. CDR3 coding DNA: TGTGCCAGCAGACCCCCTACCTGGAACACCGGGGAGCTGTTTTTT. Translated, it gives CASRPPTWNTGELFF.

V and J are TRBV5-4 and TRBJ2-1, with 7 bases that match TRBD2. CDR1 is SGHNT and CDR2 is YYREEE in the germline V gene (reference sequence). There are 15 residues in the CDR3. The V segment lost 3 bases and the J segment 2 bases; nucleotides outside the gene matches: 5. CDR3 sequence reads: CASSSRTRTYNEQFF. Here the CDR3 DNA reads TGTGCCAGCAGCTCAAGGACTAGAACCTACAATGAGCAGTTCTTC.

Regarding this clone: Other DNA sequences in the same sample also yield this CDR3. The chain carries TRBV2 and TRBJ1-1; D uncertain. This CDR3 is 12 amino acids long. V lost 9 bases and J 1 base, leaving 9 bases between the germline ends. Germline CDR1 is SNHLY and CDR2 is FYNNEI. This chain's CDR3 is CASLLGNTEAFF. The CDR3 DNA follows: TGTGCCAGTCTTCTCGGGAACACTGAAGCTTTCTTT.

This clone appeared a single time. The chain uses TRBV11-3 and TRBJ2-7; TRBD2 aligns across 10 bases. This CDR3 has 14 amino acids. Germline values: CDR1 SGHNT, CDR2 YENEEA. V lost 4 bases, J lost 3 bases, and 3 bases stayed unmatched. In DNA form, the CDR3 reads TGTGCCAGCAGCTCCCAGCGGGAGGGCTACGAGCAGTACTTC. Its translation: CASSSQREGYEQYF.

The chain recombines TRBV19 with TRBJ1-6; 7 positions match TRBD1. V was clipped by 6 bases and J by 3 bases; unmatched bases: 11. Looked up from germline, CDR1 is LNHDA and CDR2 is SQIVND (reference sequence). This CDR3 comprises 17 residues. CDR3 bases: TGTGCCAGTAGGAGAGAAGGGGGCAACCTCTATAATTCACCCCTCCACTTT. This sequence encodes CASRREGGNLYNSPLHF.

V gene TRBV7-9 combines with J gene TRBJ2-5; D gene ambiguous. The V end lost 5 bases, the J end lost 2 bases, and 18 bases lay between the germline ends. The germline V gene encodes CDR1 SEHNR and CDR2 FQNEAQ (reference sequence). This CDR3 has 16 residues. The CDR3 region has the DNA TGTGCCAGCAGCCCAAAGAGGAGCTTGACTCAAGAGACCCAGTACTTC. Protein sequence: CASSPKRSLTQETQYF.

The chain has TRBV5-1 and TRBJ2-1; a possible D gene is TRBD2 (6 bases). The CDR3 sequence is 15 residues long. Germline CDR1 SGHRS, CDR2 YFSETQ. V was clipped by 0 bases and J by 10 bases, with 17 bases between them. In DNA, the CDR3 is TGCGCCAGCAGCTTGGAGGGGACTCCCACGGGGGAGCAGTTCTTC. Its translation: CASSLEGTPTGEQFF.